This TCR beta chain was found in a study of T cell responses to AZD1222 COVID-19 vaccine. Study-wide results and limits: Elevations in Spike-specific TCR breadth and depth followed administration of two AZD1222 doses. Donor demographics were predominantly white British with a female majority; clonal diversity may be underestimated.

Points on this clone: The antigen is not known.

Sequenced by immunoSEQ multiplex PCR; TCRdb stores in-frame clones only, minus some. The table has about 150,000 clones, around 90% seen once. The sequence derives from an adult in good health. The sample in question was peripheral blood, obtained on day 0 of AZD1222 vaccination.

The CDR3 reads CASSLVSGTGNTIYF. CDR3 sequence (DNA): TGTGCCAGCAGCTTAGTTTCAGGGACTGGAAACACCATATATTTT. The rearrangement links TRBV7-8 to TRBJ1-3; possible D gene TRBD1, 5 bases. The V gene lost 1 base and the J gene lost 2 bases, with 9 bases spanning the gap. The CDR3 has 15 amino acids. Germline loops: CDR1 SGHVS, CDR2 FQNEAQ.